These 15 T cell receptor beta chains share one sample of origin, sequenced in a study of shared clonotypes between healthy human individuals. The protocol was immunoSEQ multiplex PCR, while the TCRdb copy is restricted to in-frame clones and leaves out a portion. The data hold approximately 2,300,000 clones, with about nine tenths observed a single time. The material sequenced was naive CD4+ T cells from PBMCs. The subset was: CD45RA+ positively selected. The receptors were sampled from a young man in good health. Some clones in this sample may be carry-over from other donors' samples.

The chain joins TRBV7-8 to TRBJ2-2; D might be TRBD1 (6 bases). Trimming cost V 5 bases and J 4 bases, with 17 bases left between them. Germline V gives CDR1 SGHVS, CDR2 FQNEAQ. This CDR3 contains 16 residues. The CDR3 DNA sequence: TGTGCCAGCAGCGCACAGGGTCTGGGTAGCACCGGGGAGCTGTTTTTT. Protein sequence: CASSAQGLGSTGELFF. Together with reference TRBV7-8 and TRBJ2-2, the CDR3 gives the full variable domain: GAGVSQSPRYKVAKRGQDVALRCDPISGHVSLFWYQQALGQGPEFLTYFQNEAQLDKSGLPSDRFFAERPEGSVSTLKIQRTQQEDSAVYLCASSAQGLGSTGELFFGEGSRLTVL.

The rearrangement joins TRBV6-5 to TRBJ1-4; 10 bases match TRBD1. Per the germline V gene, CDR1 is MNHEY and CDR2 is SVGAGI. The CDR3 is made up of 14 amino acids. J was trimmed by 6 bases and V by 5 bases; bases with no gene match: 3. CDR3 bases: TGTGCCAGCAGTGACAGGGGGCGCGATGAAAAACTGTTTTTT. Its protein is CASSDRGRDEKLFF.

The sample holds one count of this clone. This chain connects TRBV30 to TRBJ1-5, with D possibly being TRBD1 (5 bases). CDR3 length: 13 residues. Trimming removed 2 bases at V and 3 bases at J, with 8 bases between. CDR1 is GTSNPN, CDR2 SVGIG, per germline (reference sequence). The CDR3 spells CAWSPQVNQPQHF. CDR3 DNA: TGTGCCTGGAGTCCACAGGTCAATCAGCCCCAGCATTTT. Full variable domain (rest looked up from reference TRBV30 and TRBJ1-5): SQTIHQWPATLVQPVGSPLSLECTVEGTSNPNLYWYRQAAGRGLQLLFYSVGIGQISSEVPQNLSASRPQDRQFILSSKKLLLSDSGFYLCAWSPQVNQPQHFGDGTRLSIL.

With respect to this clone: The germline gene is not matched at one end of the junction; a read error may be the cause. The V call is TRBV15, the J call TRBJ2-7, with 12 positions matching TRBD2. The CDR3 extends over 16 amino acids. Looked up from germline, CDR1 is LNHNV and CDR2 is YYDKDF (reference sequence). As DNA, the CDR3 is TGTGCCACCAGCAGAGACCCGGGGCTAGCGGGAGGGCCGGTTAGCTTC. This gives the protein CATSRDPGLAGGPVSF.

This CDR3 reads CASSPPMAAGGQAFF. The CDR3 DNA is TGTGCCAGCTCACCACCAATGGCCGCAGGGGGCCAGGCTTTCTTT. The rearrangement uses TRBV18 and TRBJ1-1, with 8 bases fitting TRBD1. V trimming: 0 bases; J trimming: 11 bases; junction bases outside the gene matches: 11. Germline CDR1 reads KGHSH; CDR2 reads LQKENI. The CDR3 is 15 residues long.

The chain recombines TRBV28 with TRBJ2-7, with 9 bases matching TRBD2. The CDR3 runs 13 residues. CDR1 is MDHEN, CDR2 SYDVKM, per germline. Trimming cost V 10 bases and J 3 bases; bases outside gene matches: 7. In DNA, the CDR3 is TGTGCCACCCAGGTAGCGGGAGTCTACGAGCAGTACTTC. Translation gives CATQVAGVYEQYF.

In this sample, this clone turned up a few times. J is TRBJ1-2 and V is TRBV7-9; TRBD1 matches at 8 bases. This CDR3 is 14 amino acids long. Germline V gene sequence: CDR1 SEHNR, CDR2 FQNEAQ (reference sequence). J was trimmed by 6 bases and V by 2 bases; bases with no gene match: 5. DNA of the CDR3: TGTGCCAGCAGCTTATTGGACAGGGTAGATGGCTACACCTTC. It specifies CASSLLDRVDGYTF. Drawing the rest from reference TRBV7-9 and TRBJ1-2, the complete variable domain is DTGVSQNPRHKITKRGQNVTFRCDPISEHNRLYWYRQTLGQGPEFLTYFQNEAQLEKSRLLSDRFSAERPKGSFSTLEIQRTEQGDSAMYLCASSLLDRVDGYTFGSGTRLTVV.

The chain has TRBV10-3 and TRBJ2-1; TRBD1 is a possible D gene (5 bases). The CDR3 length is 17 residues. The V and J ends lost 0 bases and 0 bases respectively, with 12 bases between them. In germline, CDR1 is ENHRY, CDR2 SYGVKD. The chain's CDR3 is CAISESGLAGSYNEQFF. For the CDR3, the DNA is TGTGCCATCAGTGAGTCGGGGCTGGCCGGCTCCTACAATGAGCAGTTCTTC.

The chain joins TRBV4-3 to TRBJ2-3; no definite D call. The CDR3 has 16 residues. Per germline, CDR1 LGHNA and CDR2 YSLEER. V was cut by 5 bases and J by 0 bases, with 15 bases left in between. In DNA, the CDR3 is TGCGCCAGCAGCAACAGACCTGGCGCTAGCACAGATACGCAGTATTTT. Encoded protein: CASSNRPGASTDTQYF.

This clone was seen a single time. The chain uses TRBV18 and TRBJ1-1; D gene ambiguous. Germline V CDR1 and CDR2: KGHSH, LQKENI. The CDR3 length is 15 residues. Between the trimmed V and J ends, which lost 3 bases and 1 base, there was a span of 12 bases. The CDR3 here is CASSPRSGQNTEAFF. CDR3 sequence (DNA): TGTGCCAGCTCACCTCGGTCAGGCCAGAACACTGAAGCTTTCTTT.

V and J are TRBV4-1 and TRBJ2-7; possibly TRBD2 for D (5 bases). V was shortened by 0 bases and J by 3 bases, with 12 bases between the two germline ends. The CDR3 has 15 amino acids. Germline V lookup: CDR1 MGHRA, CDR2 YSYEKL. Written as DNA, the CDR3 is TGCGCCAGCAGCCAAGATCGGGGTATATTCTACGAGCAGTACTTC. This translates into CASSQDRGIFYEQYF.

The chain employs TRBV25-1 and TRBJ2-2; 7 bases fit TRBD1. V dropped 6 bases and J dropped 11; count of bases not matched to a gene: 18. Germline values: CDR1 MGHDK, CDR2 SYGVNS. The CDR3 totals 16 residues. The CDR3 nucleotides are TGTGCCAGCAGCCACCGTGGGGCAGGGGGTAAAAGTGAGCTGTTTTTT. This translates into CASSHRGAGGKSELFF.

V usage is TRBV7-3 and J usage is TRBJ2-3, with 13 positions matching TRBD2. This CDR3 comprises 17 residues. From germline, CDR1 is SGHTA and CDR2 FQGTGA. V lost 4 bases to trimming and J lost 5 bases; unmatched junction nucleotides: 9. CDR3 coding DNA: TGTGCCAGCAGCTCGGGACTAGCGGGAACTGCGGGAGATACGCAGTATTTT. Its translation is CASSSGLAGTAGDTQYF.

This chain uses TRBV7-9 with TRBJ2-2; 8 bases map to TRBD1. Looked up from germline, CDR1 is SEHNR and CDR2 is FQNEAQ (reference sequence). Trimming took 5 bases from V and 5 from J; bases not matched to a gene: 10. The CDR3 runs 16 residues. The CDR3 coding sequence is TGTGCCAGCAGCACGTGGACAGGGTTGAGAACCGGGGAGCTGTTTTTT. Translating it yields CASSTWTGLRTGELFF. Based on the CDR3 plus reference TRBV7-9 and TRBJ2-2, the full variable domain is DTGVSQNPRHKITKRGQNVTFRCDPISEHNRLYWYRQTLGQGPEFLTYFQNEAQLEKSRLLSDRFSAERPKGSFSTLEIQRTEQGDSAMYLCASSTWTGLRTGELFFGEGSRLTVL.

The chain couples TRBV4-1 to TRBJ2-1; D not resolved. CDR3 length equals 13 residues. V was shortened by 0 bases and J by 8 bases, with 8 bases between the two germline ends. Germline V gene lookup returns CDR1 MGHRA and CDR2 YSYEKL. The CDR3: CASSQDKDHEQFF. In DNA, the CDR3 is TGCGCCAGCAGCCAAGATAAGGACCATGAGCAGTTCTTC.